This entry lists 21 T cell receptor beta chains sequenced from one sample in a study of blood T cell repertoires in COVID-19. TCRdb's table, derived via immunoSEQ multiplex PCR, lists solely in-frame clones and lacks some. The top ten clones hold more than 13% of a sample with nearly 110,000 clones, more than 80% of them seen once. Material for sequencing was peripheral blood. The receptors were sampled from a woman in her sixties or seventies with acute or convalescent COVID-19.

V usage is TRBV28 and J usage is TRBJ1-2, with 11 bases matching TRBD1. Germline lookup yields CDR1 MDHEN and CDR2 SYDVKM. The CDR3 is 17 residues long. The V gene end was trimmed by 4 bases and the J gene end by 5 bases; junction bases not matched to a gene: 12. This chain's CDR3 is CASSSGFWGQGGYGYTF. CDR3 bases: TGTGCCAGCAGTTCCGGATTTTGGGGACAGGGGGGATATGGCTACACCTTC.

The chain links TRBV10-3 to TRBJ1-2; no clear D gene. This CDR3 contains 13 residues. V was pared by 4 bases and J by 4 bases, with 10 bases between. Germline CDR1 and CDR2: ENHRY and SYGVKD. The DNA of the CDR3 is TGTGCCATCAGTGTGGTGGGGAGCTATGGCTACACCTTC. Translated, it gives CAISVVGSYGYTF.

The chain combines TRBV28 with TRBJ1-1, with 7 bases that match TRBD1. V lost 11 bases to trimming and J lost 0 bases; unmatched junction nucleotides: 9. Germline V CDR1 and CDR2: MDHEN, SYDVKM. The CDR3 has 14 residues. The CDR3 DNA reads TGTGCCTCAGGGGGAGATCCCATGAACACTGAAGCTTTCTTT. Amino acids: CASGGDPMNTEAFF. Variable domain in full (rest from reference TRBV28 and TRBJ1-1): DVKVTQSSRYLVKRTGEKVFLECVQDMDHENMFWYRQDPGLGLRLIYFSYDVKMKEKGDIPEGYSVSREKKERFSLILESASTNQTSMYLCASGGDPMNTEAFFGQGTRLTVV.

This chain connects TRBV6-5 to TRBJ2-3; TRBD1 agrees at 8 bases. V shed 7 bases, J shed 2 bases, and the junction held 8 bases outside the gene matches. CDR1 is MNHEY and CDR2 is SVGAGI in the germline V gene. This CDR3 has 15 amino acids. CDR3 nucleotides: TGTGCCAGCAAATTACAGGGGGGCTACACAGATACGCAGTATTTT. Its translation: CASKLQGGYTDTQYF.

The chain couples TRBV29-1 to TRBJ2-3; a weak D match, TRBD1 (6 bases). Looked up from germline, CDR1 is SQVTM and CDR2 is ANQGSEA. The CDR3 is made up of 14 amino acids. Trimming left V 4 bases short and J 0 bases short, with 11 bases between. The CDR3 DNA reads as TGCAGCGTTGGGGGGCGCTATAGCACAGATACGCAGTATTTT. Protein sequence: CSVGGRYSTDTQYF.

The V and J genes are TRBV7-2 and TRBJ2-7, with 7 bases fitting TRBD1. With V trimmed by 5 bases and J by 2 bases, 6 bases remained unmatched. Per the germline V gene, CDR1 is SGHTA and CDR2 is FQGNSA. This CDR3 is built from 14 residues. The CDR3 loop reads CASSPSGQAYEQYF. DNA for the CDR3: TGTGCCAGCAGCCCCTCAGGACAGGCCTACGAGCAGTACTTC.

This chain uses TRBV2 with TRBJ1-5; D call uncertain. The CDR3 runs to 12 residues. V lost 4 bases, J lost 4 bases, and 5 bases lay in between. The germline V gene encodes CDR1 SNHLY and CDR2 FYNNEI. The CDR3 sequence is CASSGDNQPQHF. CDR3 nucleotides: TGTGCCAGCAGTGGAGATAATCAGCCCCAGCATTTT.

The chain links TRBV7-9 to TRBJ2-7; 8 bases align to TRBD2. The CDR3 consists of 15 residues. Trimming removed 5 bases from V and 3 bases from J; junction bases left unmatched: 9. CDR1 and CDR2 (germline): SEHNR, FQNEAQ (reference sequence). This CDR3 is CASSLGGATIYEQYF. DNA of the CDR3: TGTGCCAGCAGCCTCGGGGGGGCTACGATCTACGAGCAGTACTTC.

This chain connects TRBV30 to TRBJ1-1; D remains ambiguous. CDR3 length equals 13 residues. V lost 0 bases and J lost 0, with 5 bases in between. Germline-derived CDR1 and CDR2 are GTSNPN and SVGIG (reference sequence). The CDR3 coding sequence is TGTGCCTGGAGTGTACAAGTGAACACTGAAGCTTTCTTT. Its protein product is CAWSVQVNTEAFF.

The chain joins TRBV5-1 to TRBJ2-1; a weak D match, TRBD2 (6 bases). Germline values: CDR1 SGHRS, CDR2 YFSETQ. CDR3 length: 16 amino acids. V was cut by 3 bases and J by 0 bases, with 13 bases left in between. CDR3 sequence: CASSSGAPNSYNEQFF. The CDR3 DNA is TGCGCCAGCAGCTCGGGAGCCCCCAACTCCTACAATGAGCAGTTCTTC.

The DNA for the CDR3 is TGTGCCAGCAGCTTAATCCTGGGCGGGGGCAGCTACGAGCAGTACTTC. This translates into CASSLILGGGSYEQYF. The chain uses TRBV7-8 and TRBJ2-7; D may be TRBD2 (7 bases). CDR1 is SGHVS and CDR2 is FQNEAQ in the germline V gene. Trimming took off 2 bases at V and 3 bases at J, with 17 bases between the two ends. This CDR3 spans 16 amino acids. The full variable domain, completed using reference TRBV7-8 and TRBJ2-7, is GAGVSQSPRYKVAKRGQDVALRCDPISGHVSLFWYQQALGQGPEFLTYFQNEAQLDKSGLPSDRFFAERPEGSVSTLKIQRTQQEDSAVYLCASSLILGGGSYEQYFGPGTRLTVT.

This chain uses TRBV6-5 with TRBJ1-1; D remains unclear. Germline V gives CDR1 MNHEY, CDR2 SVGAGI. The V gene lost 5 bases and the J gene lost 4 bases, with 11 bases spanning the gap. This CDR3 has 13 amino acids. CDR3 sequence reads: CASSMGVRTEAFF. The CDR3, as DNA: TGTGCCAGCAGTATGGGAGTTCGCACTGAAGCTTTCTTT.

This clone has a single count. The chain carries TRBV5-4 and TRBJ2-7; the match to TRBD1 covers 7 bases. Trimming cost V 1 base and J 0 bases; bases outside gene matches: 4. This CDR3 has 15 amino acids. The germline V gene has CDR1 SGHNT and CDR2 YYREEE (reference sequence). CDR3 bases: TGTGCCAGCAGCTTGACAGGGGCGAGCTCCTACGAGCAGTACTTC. Translation gives CASSLTGASSYEQYF.

This sequence joins TRBV6-5 and TRBJ2-5; 7 nucleotides agree with TRBD1. The CDR3 sequence is 15 residues long. Trimming at V came to 7 bases and at J to 2 bases, leaving 10 bases not matched to a gene. CDR1 is MNHEY, CDR2 SVGAGI, per germline. The CDR3 region has the DNA TGTGCCAGCACCCCGTCGGGACAGAGACAAGAGACCCAGTACTTC. As protein: CASTPSGQRQETQYF.

The chain links TRBV18 to TRBJ2-7; 8 nucleotides match TRBD2. Trimming removed 3 bases from V and 5 bases from J; junction bases left unmatched: 6. The CDR3 consists of 14 residues. The germline CDR1 and CDR2 sequences are KGHSH and LQKENI. The CDR3 DNA reads as TGTGCCAGCTCACCGAGCGGGAGTGGGAACGAGCAGTACTTC. Translating gives CASSPSGSGNEQYF.

The sample holds a few counts of this clone. The J gene is TRBJ1-6, the V gene TRBV6-2 or TRBV6-3, with TRBD1 as a possible D gene (5 bases). The CDR3 totals 14 residues. Germline lookup yields CDR1 MNHEY and CDR2 SVGEGT. The V end lost 4 bases, the J end lost 3 bases, and 7 bases lay between the germline ends. CDR3 sequence (DNA): TGTGCCAGCAGTTCAGGGTTCTATAATTCACCCCTCCACTTT. Its translation is CASSSGFYNSPLHF.

The chain combines TRBV5-1 with TRBJ1-1; D is uncertain. Trimming took off 7 bases at V and 6 bases at J, with 19 bases between the two ends. The CDR3 is made up of 14 amino acids. Germline V gives CDR1 SGHRS, CDR2 YFSETQ. This CDR3 reads CASSQVPTQAEAFF. The DNA for the CDR3 is TGCGCCAGCTCCCAAGTACCCACTCAGGCTGAAGCTTTCTTT.

This clone was detected once. CDR3 sequence reads: CASSPDRENGYTF. In nucleotides, the CDR3 is TGTGCCAGCTCACCCGACAGGGAGAATGGCTACACCTTC. The V and J genes are TRBV18 and TRBJ1-2; 7 positions agree with TRBD1. Trimming took 3 bases from V and 6 from J; bases not matched to a gene: 4. Germline lookup yields CDR1 KGHSH and CDR2 LQKENI. The CDR3 is made up of 13 amino acids.

This clone was counted a single time. In DNA, the CDR3 is TGTGCCACCAGCAGAGATCCCAGCGGGAGTGGCGGGGAGCTGTTTTTT. Encoded protein: CATSRDPSGSGGELFF. The rearrangement links TRBV15 to TRBJ2-2, with 8 bases fitting TRBD2. Germline CDR1 and CDR2: LNHNV and YYDKDF (reference sequence). CDR3 length equals 16 residues. Unmatched junction bases numbered 7, after V lost 0 bases and J lost 7 bases.

This rearrangement joins TRBV28 to TRBJ1-3, with D unclear. The germline V gene encodes CDR1 MDHEN and CDR2 SYDVKM. V shed 5 bases and J shed 0 bases, with 17 bases lying between them. This CDR3 has 17 residues. The CDR3 nucleotides read TGTGCCAGCAGTACAATAGGACGGGAGAGCTCTGGAAACACCATATATTTT. Translated, it gives CASSTIGRESSGNTIYF.

The chain has TRBV24-1 and TRBJ2-5; 11 bases line up with TRBD1. The CDR3 is 18 amino acids. V shed 4 bases, J shed 2 bases, and the junction held 11 bases outside the gene matches. The germline V gene has CDR1 KGHDR and CDR2 SFDVKD. CDR3 DNA sequence: TGTGCCACCAGTGACCCCGGACAGGGGGCAGGGGGACAAGAGACCCAGTACTTC. Protein sequence: CATSDPGQGAGGQETQYF.